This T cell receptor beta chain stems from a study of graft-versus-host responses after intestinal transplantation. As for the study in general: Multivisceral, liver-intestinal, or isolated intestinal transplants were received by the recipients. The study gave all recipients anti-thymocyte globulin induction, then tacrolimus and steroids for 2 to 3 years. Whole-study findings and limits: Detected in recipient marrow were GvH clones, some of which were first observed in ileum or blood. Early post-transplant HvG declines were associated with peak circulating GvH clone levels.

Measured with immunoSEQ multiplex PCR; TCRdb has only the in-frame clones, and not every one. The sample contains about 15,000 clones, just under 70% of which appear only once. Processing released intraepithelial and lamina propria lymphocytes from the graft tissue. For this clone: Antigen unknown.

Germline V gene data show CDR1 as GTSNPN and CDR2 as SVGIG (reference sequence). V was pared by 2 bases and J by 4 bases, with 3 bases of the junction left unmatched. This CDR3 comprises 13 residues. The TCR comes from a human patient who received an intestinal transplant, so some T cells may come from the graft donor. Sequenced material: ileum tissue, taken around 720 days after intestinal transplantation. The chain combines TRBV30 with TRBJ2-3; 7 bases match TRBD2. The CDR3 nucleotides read TGTGCCTGGAGTCCGGGGGGAGCAGATACGCAGTATTTT. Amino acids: CAWSPGGADTQYF. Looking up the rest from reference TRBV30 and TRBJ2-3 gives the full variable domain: SQTIHQWPATLVQPVGSPLSLECTVEGTSNPNLYWYRQAAGRGLQLLFYSVGIGQISSEVPQNLSASRPQDRQFILSSKKLLLSDSGFYLCAWSPGGADTQYFGPGTRLTVL.